This T cell receptor (beta chain) was observed in a study of T cell responses to AZD1222 COVID-19 vaccine. Overall study results and limits: There were repertoire samples only from the period after the peak T cell response. When two AZD1222 doses had been given, Spike-specific TCR breadth and depth rose.

With regard to this clone: What it binds is unknown.

Generated by immunoSEQ multiplex PCR, the TCRdb table keeps only in-frame clones and is missing some. Of some 140,000 clones detected, around four fifths appear once; the ten largest clones hold approximately 4%. The sequencing here drew on peripheral blood, taken on day 0 of AZD1222 vaccination. The TCR originated in an adult in good health.

CDR3 region: CAWSTGTLNSPLHF. In DNA, the CDR3 is TGTGCCTGGAGCACAGGGACCCTTAATTCACCCCTCCACTTT. The chain is built from TRBV30 and TRBJ1-6, with D maybe TRBD1 (6 bases). V was cut by 3 bases and J by 6 bases, with 12 bases left in between. Germline assignment: CDR1 GTSNPN and CDR2 SVGIG (reference sequence). The CDR3 covers 14 residues. Full variable domain (missing parts from reference TRBV30 and TRBJ1-6): SQTIHQWPATLVQPVGSPLSLECTVEGTSNPNLYWYRQAAGRGLQLLFYSVGIGQISSEVPQNLSASRPQDRQFILSSKKLLLSDSGFYLCAWSTGTLNSPLHFGNGTRLTVT.